This T cell receptor beta chain was profiled in a study of blood T cell repertoires in COVID-19. Authors' analysis steps: Nucleated cell number was recorded as an estimate derived from reference gene primer amplification. Using immunoSEQ multiplex PCR, the repertoire was profiled, and TCRdb retains in-frame clones only, with some absent. That table supplies the V and J calls and clone size; D and trimming were determined from the DNA. The repertoire has about 78,000 clones, 86% of them found once; the top ten carry about 2.1%. This clone has only one observation. The sequencing input was peripheral blood. This TCR was recovered from a woman aged 55-70 years with acute or convalescent COVID-19.

As DNA, the CDR3 is TGCGCCAGCAGCTCTATGACAGATAATGAAAAACTGTTTTTT. It specifies CASSSMTDNEKLFF. This sequence joins TRBV5-1 and TRBJ1-4; a weak D match, TRBD1 (5 bases). The CDR3 covers 14 residues. Germline loops: CDR1 SGHRS, CDR2 YFSETQ. Deletions cut 3 bases from V and 4 bases from J, with 10 bases between.